The rows below give T cell receptor beta chains drawn from one sample of a study of control samples from healthy donors and cancer patients. Assay: immunoSEQ multiplex PCR; the TCRdb copy retains only in-frame clones and omits some. The sample gives over 100,000 clones, around 88% of which show up once; approximately 16% is in the top ten. Sequenced input: blood. These receptors were collected from a woman aged 45-60 years in good health. The CDR3 runs from the conserved cysteine through the conserved F or W. The D gene is left open where the match is weak. Only part of the rows carry a size: once, few, many, or a class if the clone is expanded.

TRBD1,TRBV7-8,TRBJ1-5,NA,TGTGCCAGCAGCTCACAGGGGGCAAAACAGCCCCAGCATTTT,CASSSQGAKQPQHF
NA,TRBV7-3,TRBJ1-2,NA,TGTGCCAGCAGCTCCCTCGGGGGCACTTCCCTCAATGGCTACACCTTC,CASSSLGGTSLNGYTF
NA,TRBV30,TRBJ1-5,NA,TGTGCCTGGAAGGGAGGCAATCAGCCCCAGCATTTT,CAWKGGNQPQHF
NA,TRBV7-9,TRBJ1-2,NA,TGTGCCAGCAGCTTAGAGATTTGGACCGGCGGCTACACCTTC,CASSLEIWTGGYTF
TRBD1,TRBV19,TRBJ1-4,NA,TGTGCCAGTAGTCCAAGACAGGGGTTTGGTGAAAAACTGTTTTTT,CASSPRQGFGEKLFF
NA,TRBV24-1,TRBJ1-1,few,TGTGCCACCACAGGGGCCAGTGACACTGAAGCTTTCTTT,CATTGASDTEAFF
TRBD2,TRBV2,TRBJ2-1,NA,TGTGCCAGCAGGCGCCGACTAGCGGGAGAGGGCAATGAGCAGTTCTTC,CASRRRLAGEGNEQFF
NA,TRBV7-3,TRBJ2-2,NA,TGTGCCAGCAGCTTAACCATTACCGGGGAGCTGTTTTTT,CASSLTITGELFF
NA,TRBV13,TRBJ2-3,NA,TGTGCCAGCACACCGGGTAGGGCGCTAGATACGCAGTATTTT,CASTPGRALDTQYF
NA,TRBV21-1,TRBJ1-1,NA,TGTGCCAGCAGCAAACGCTCAGGGAACACTGAAGCTTTCTTT,CASSKRSGNTEAFF
TRBD1,TRBV11-3,TRBJ2-2,few,TGTGCCAGCAGCCCCAGGGGGTCCGGGGAGCTGTTTTTT,CASSPRGSGELFF
NA,TRBV2,TRBJ1-4,NA,TGTGCCAGCAGTGAATTGGGTTTGCGGGGTGAAAAACTGTTTTTT,CASSELGLRGEKLFF
NA,TRBV28,TRBJ2-7,NA,TGTGCCAGCAGTTATTTGCACGAGCAGTACTTC,CASSYLHEQYF
NA,TRBV7-2,TRBJ1-2,NA,TGTGCCAGCAGCTCATCGGACGACCTAGGGGGCTACACCTTC,CASSSSDDLGGYTF
NA,TRBV27,TRBJ2-5,once,TGTGCCAGCAGTTTAGAGTACAGCATCCCTTCGGAGACCCAGTACTTC,CASSLEYSIPSETQYF
NA,TRBV6-2/TRBV6-3,TRBJ2-1,NA,TGTGCCAGCAGTTACTTTAAAGGGGCTAGGTGGAGCAATGAGCAGTTCTTC,CASSYFKGARWSNEQFF
NA,TRBV4-3,TRBJ1-1,NA,TGCGCCAGCAGCCAGAGCGGGTACAGGGAGGGGAACACTGAAGCTTTCTTT,CASSQSGYREGNTEAFF
NA,TRBV18,TRBJ1-2,NA,TGTGCCAGCTCACCTCCCGGGGATGTTGGCTACACCTTC,CASSPPGDVGYTF
NA,TRBV19,TRBJ1-4,NA,TGTGCCAGCAACACCCAGGCTAATGAAAAACTGTTTTTT,CASNTQANEKLFF
NA,TRBV7-8,TRBJ2-6,NA,TGTGCCAGCAGACATCTTCGGGCAGGGATGAACTCTGGGGCCAACGTCCTGACTTTC,CASRHLRAGMNSGANVLTF
NA,TRBV3-1/TRBV3-2,TRBJ1-1,few,TGTGCCAGCAGCCCCGGATCCTGGGGGGACACTGAAGCTTTCTTT,CASSPGSWGDTEAFF
TRBD2,TRBV5-4,TRBJ2-1,NA,TGTGCCCGCAGCTCGGGACTAGCGGGGGGGCTTGGGGAGCAGTTCTTC,CARSSGLAGGLGEQFF
TRBD1,TRBV3-1/TRBV3-2,TRBJ2-7,NA,TGTGCCAGCAGCCAATGGACAGGGGGCAGGTACGAGCAGTACTTC,CASSQWTGGRYEQYF
NA,TRBV6-6,TRBJ2-2,NA,TGTGCCAGCAGTTACGGGAAAGCTACCACCGGGGAGCTGTTTTTT,CASSYGKATTGELFF
NA,TRBV7-9,TRBJ1-1,once,TGTGCCAGCAGTTCGCAGGAGAACACTGAAGCTTTCTTT,CASSSQENTEAFF
NA,TRBV20-1,TRBJ2-1,NA,TGCAGTGCTAGACGGGGACTGCAGTTCTTC,CSARRGLQFF
NA,TRBV6-2/TRBV6-3,TRBJ2-1,NA,TGTGCCAGCAGTCAGGGACGGCGCATGGGGGTAGCCCGCAGCTCCTACAATGAGCAGTTCTTC,CASSQGRRMGVARSSYNEQFF
NA,TRBV19,TRBJ1-1,few,TGTGCCAGTAGTATAGGTCAATTTGAAGCTTTCTTT,CASSIGQFEAFF
NA,TRBV6-5,TRBJ1-1,NA,TGTGCCAGCAGCCGGGGATCAAACACTGAAGCTTTCTTT,CASSRGSNTEAFF
NA,TRBV6-6,TRBJ2-7,NA,TGTGCCAGCAACCTACAGGGGGGGTTCTACGAGCAGTACTTC,CASNLQGGFYEQYF
NA,TRBV24-1,TRBJ1-5,NA,TGTGCCACCAGTGATCCTTTTAGCAATCAGCCCCAGCATTTT,CATSDPFSNQPQHF
TRBD1,TRBV7-6,TRBJ1-2,NA,TGTGCCAGCAGCACCCTGGAGACAGGGGGCGCCGACTATGGCTACACCTTC,CASSTLETGGADYGYTF
NA,TRBV7-2,TRBJ1-5,NA,TGTGCCAGCAGCCCCAACCGCGCAGGGAGTATACAGCCCCAGCATTTT,CASSPNRAGSIQPQHF
NA,TRBV12-3/TRBV12-4,TRBJ2-3,NA,TGTGCCAGCAGGCCTGACGGTTTTAGTACGCAGTATTTT,CASRPDGFSTQYF
NA,TRBV3-1/TRBV3-2,TRBJ1-5,NA,TGTGCCAGCAGCAGCCGACGGGAGCACCGGAATGATCAGCCCCAGCATTTT,CASSSRREHRNDQPQHF
NA,TRBV3-1/TRBV3-2,TRBJ1-1,NA,TGTGCCAGCAGCCATTCGAGAGGATATATGAACACTGAAGCTTTCTTT,CASSHSRGYMNTEAFF
NA,TRBV27,TRBJ1-2,NA,TGTGCCAGCAGTACAGGACAGAGCTATGGCTACACCTTC,CASSTGQSYGYTF
NA,TRBV6-6,TRBJ2-5,NA,TGTGCCAGCAGCCTGTACCCCAAACCAGAAACCCAGAATCAGTACTTC,CASSLYPKPETQNQYF
NA,TRBV10-1,TRBJ1-1,NA,TGCGCCAGCAGCCGTTCCGGGACGGAGAACACTGAAGCTTTCTTT,CASSRSGTENTEAFF
NA,TRBV27,TRBJ1-1,NA,TGTGCCAGCAGTTTCCGCGCGGCCACGGGCTCGGGAGCTTTCTTT,CASSFRAATGSGAFF
TRBD1,TRBV5-5,TRBJ2-2,NA,TGTGCCAGCAGCTATCGACAGGGCCTACTTCCCGGGGAGCTGTTTTTT,CASSYRQGLLPGELFF
NA,TRBV3-1/TRBV3-2,TRBJ1-1,NA,TGTGCCAGCAGCCAACGCAGGGGGAACACTGAAGCTTTCTTT,CASSQRRGNTEAFF
NA,TRBV27,TRBJ1-2,NA,TGTGCCAGCAGTTTCGGGCAGGGGAACCATGGCTACACCTTC,CASSFGQGNHGYTF
NA,TRBV19,TRBJ2-2,NA,TGTGCCAGTACCTGGGGGGGCTACACCGGGGAGCTGTTTTTT,CASTWGGYTGELFF
NA,TRBV5-6,TRBJ2-5,NA,TGTGCCAGCAGCTTGCTTGGCGGAGCGGATCAAGAGACCCAGTACTTC,CASSLLGGADQETQYF
TRBD1,TRBV20-1,TRBJ2-4,NA,TGCAGTGCTAGTCCCTCAAGGGGGCGGGTGAACATTCAGTACTTC,CSASPSRGRVNIQYF
NA,TRBV2,TRBJ2-1,NA,TGTGCCAGCAGATGGGACGGCCGGAGCTCCTACAATGAGCAGTTCTTC,CASRWDGRSSYNEQFF
TRBD1,TRBV6-5,TRBJ1-1,NA,TGTGCCAGCAGGGACCAGGGGGCGCGGGGAGCTTTCTTT,CASRDQGARGAFF
NA,TRBV11-2,TRBJ2-5,NA,TGTGCCAGCAGCTTAGCAGGGGCGGGGGAGACCCAGTACTTC,CASSLAGAGETQYF
TRBD1,TRBV12-5,TRBJ1-1,NA,TGTGCTAGTGGACCTGGACAGGGATGGCCTGAAGCTTTCTTT,CASGPGQGWPEAFF
NA,TRBV3-1/TRBV3-2,TRBJ2-1,NA,TGTGCCAGCAGCCAGGGGGGAGGAGTAGCGTGGGGCGATGAGCAGTTCTTC,CASSQGGGVAWGDEQFF
NA,TRBV7-9,TRBJ2-4,NA,TGTGCCAGCAGTAACTCGGGAAGGGCCAAAAACATTCAGTACTTC,CASSNSGRAKNIQYF
NA,TRBV18,TRBJ2-3,NA,TGTGCCAGCTCGCGAGCGACTGGGGGAGATACGCAGTATTTT,CASSRATGGDTQYF
NA,TRBV9,TRBJ2-7,NA,TGTGCCAGCAGCGTAGCGCAGGGCTGGGCCGAGCAGTACTTC,CASSVAQGWAEQYF
NA,TRBV5-6,TRBJ1-1,NA,TGTGCCAGCAGCTCGACAGGGAACACTGAAGCTTTCTTT,CASSSTGNTEAFF
NA,TRBV2,TRBJ2-5,NA,TGTGCCAGCAGTCCCCAAGAGACCCAGTACTTC,CASSPQETQYF
NA,TRBV7-2,TRBJ2-3,NA,TGTGCCAGCAGTGGGGGGAGGGGGACCCCGAATACGCAGTATTTT,CASSGGRGTPNTQYF
NA,TRBV2,TRBJ1-6,NA,TGTGCCAGCAGTGAAGGGGGGAGGGAAAATTCACCCCTCCACTTT,CASSEGGRENSPLHF
NA,TRBV6-5,TRBJ1-3,NA,TGTGCCAGCAGTTACGGGGCCGGTCCTCTGGGAAACACCATATATTTT,CASSYGAGPLGNTIYF